What follows is one TCR beta chain and its context. The data stem from a study of T cells in localized non-small cell lung cancer. V lost 9 bases and J lost 8, with 19 bases in between. The CDR3 loop spans 13 amino acids. Germline V gene lookup returns CDR1 MNHGY and CDR2 SAAAGT. Using immunoSEQ multiplex PCR, the repertoire was profiled, and TCRdb retains in-frame clones only, with some absent. This table holds roughly 4,700 clones, 32% found once. The sequences come from lung tumor tissue, collected before any cancer treatment. The rearrangement links TRBV6-8 to TRBJ1-2; no firm D call. The sequence was collected from a woman aged 40 to 75 with stage II squamous cell lung carcinoma. The CDR3 is CASLEVLPWGYTF. Written as DNA, the CDR3 is TGTGCCAGTCTAGAGGTCCTTCCGTGGGGCTACACCTTC.